Listed here is a single TCR beta chain. The sample originates from a study of preoperative IRX-2 immunotherapy in early breast cancer. The method was immunoSEQ multiplex PCR; TCRdb's version includes in-frame clones alone and lacks a portion of them. The table lists about 98,000 clones, 86% of them singletons. Treatment: preoperative locoregional IRX-2 cytokine immunotherapy. This receptor was taken from a human donor with breast cancer. The sequencing here drew on tumor tissue, taken after IRX-2 immunotherapy.

The CDR3 loop is CASRDSNYEQYF. CDR3 DNA: TGCGCCAGCAGGGACAGCAACTACGAGCAGTACTTC. The chain combines TRBV10-2 with TRBJ2-7, with D possibly being TRBD1 (6 bases). Germline V gene sequence: CDR1 WSHSY, CDR2 SAAADI. CDR3 length: 12 residues. V lost 6 bases and J lost 3, with 9 bases in between.